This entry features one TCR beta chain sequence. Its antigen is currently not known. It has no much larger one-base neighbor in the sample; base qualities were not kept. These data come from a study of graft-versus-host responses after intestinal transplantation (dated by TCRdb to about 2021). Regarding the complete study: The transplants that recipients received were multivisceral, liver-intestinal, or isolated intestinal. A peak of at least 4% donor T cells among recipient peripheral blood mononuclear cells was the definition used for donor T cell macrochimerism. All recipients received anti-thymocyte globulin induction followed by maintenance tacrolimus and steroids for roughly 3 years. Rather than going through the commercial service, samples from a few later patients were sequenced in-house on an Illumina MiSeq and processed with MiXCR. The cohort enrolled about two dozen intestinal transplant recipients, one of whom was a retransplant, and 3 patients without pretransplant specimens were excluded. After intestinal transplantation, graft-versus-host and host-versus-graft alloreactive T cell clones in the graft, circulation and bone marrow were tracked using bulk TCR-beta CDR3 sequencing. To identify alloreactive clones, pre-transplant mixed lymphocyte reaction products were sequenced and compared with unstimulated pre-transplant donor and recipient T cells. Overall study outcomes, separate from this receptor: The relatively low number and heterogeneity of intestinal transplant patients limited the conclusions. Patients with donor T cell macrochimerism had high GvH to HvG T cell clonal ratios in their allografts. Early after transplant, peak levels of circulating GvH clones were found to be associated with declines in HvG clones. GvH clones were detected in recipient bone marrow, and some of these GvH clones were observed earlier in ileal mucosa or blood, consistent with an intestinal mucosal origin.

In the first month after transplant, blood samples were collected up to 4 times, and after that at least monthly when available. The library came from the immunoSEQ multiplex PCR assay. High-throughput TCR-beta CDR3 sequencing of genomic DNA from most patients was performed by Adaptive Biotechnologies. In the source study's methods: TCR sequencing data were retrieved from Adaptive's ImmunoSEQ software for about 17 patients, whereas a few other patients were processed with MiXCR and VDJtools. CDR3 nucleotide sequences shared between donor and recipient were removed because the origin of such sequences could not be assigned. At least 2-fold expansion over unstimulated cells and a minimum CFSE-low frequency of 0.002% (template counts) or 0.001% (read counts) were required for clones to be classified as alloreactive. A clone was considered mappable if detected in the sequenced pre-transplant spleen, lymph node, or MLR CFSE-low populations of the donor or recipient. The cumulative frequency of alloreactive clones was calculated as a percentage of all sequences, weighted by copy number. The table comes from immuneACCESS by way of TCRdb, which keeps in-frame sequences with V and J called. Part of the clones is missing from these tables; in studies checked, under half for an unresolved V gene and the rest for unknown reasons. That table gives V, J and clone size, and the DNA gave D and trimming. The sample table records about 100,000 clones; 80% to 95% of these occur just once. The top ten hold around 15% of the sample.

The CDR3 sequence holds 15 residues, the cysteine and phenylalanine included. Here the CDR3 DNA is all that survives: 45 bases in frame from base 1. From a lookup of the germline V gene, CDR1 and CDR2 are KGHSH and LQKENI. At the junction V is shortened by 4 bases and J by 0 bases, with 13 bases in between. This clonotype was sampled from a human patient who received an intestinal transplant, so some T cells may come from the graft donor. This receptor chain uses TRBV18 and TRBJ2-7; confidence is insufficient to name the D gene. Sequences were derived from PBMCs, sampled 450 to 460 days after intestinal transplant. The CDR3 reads CASSRPTASSYEQYF. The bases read TGTGCCAGCTCACGGCCGACGGCCAGCTCCTACGAGCAGTACTTC.